The 30 T cell receptor beta chains given below trace back to one sample, sequenced in a study of Ad26.COV2.S vaccination and SARS-CoV-2 variants. The method was immunoSEQ multiplex PCR; TCRdb's version includes in-frame clones alone and lacks a portion of them. The sample yields around 500,000 clones, about 88% seen once. As to treatment: some 19 received Ad26.COV2.S at low or high dose, single or two shots; 5 received placebo; per-sample allocation not given. After the first vaccine or placebo injection, samples were drawn on day 63. Specimen: peripheral blood, collected in a trial of Ad26.COV2.S vaccine versus placebo. Source of these receptors: a person between 18 and 65 years old who received the Ad26.COV2.S COVID-19 vaccine or a placebo.

J is TRBJ2-1 and V is TRBV4-1; 14 bases agree with TRBD2. This CDR3 comprises 19 residues. V lost 5 bases, J lost 0 bases, and 9 bases stayed unmatched. Germline loops: CDR1 MGHRA, CDR2 YSYEKL. This CDR3 reads CASSNGLAGGRASYNEQFF. CDR3 coding DNA: TGCGCCAGCAGCAACGGACTAGCGGGAGGTCGGGCCTCCTACAATGAGCAGTTCTTC.

This chain connects TRBV28 to TRBJ2-1, with 7 bases matching TRBD2. CDR1 and CDR2 from the germline V gene are MDHEN and SYDVKM. J was trimmed by 7 bases and V by 7 bases; bases with no gene match: 10. This CDR3 spans 14 amino acids. The chain's CDR3 is CASMRGGPFNEQFF. The CDR3 DNA sequence: TGTGCCAGCATGAGGGGAGGGCCCTTTAATGAGCAGTTCTTC. Based on the CDR3 plus reference TRBV28 and TRBJ2-1, the full variable domain is DVKVTQSSRYLVKRTGEKVFLECVQDMDHENMFWYRQDPGLGLRLIYFSYDVKMKEKGDIPEGYSVSREKKERFSLILESASTNQTSMYLCASMRGGPFNEQFFGPGTRLTVL.

The V and J genes are TRBV5-1 and TRBJ2-1; TRBD2 matches at 10 bases. V lost 2 bases and J lost 1; bases outside the gene matches: 9. Germline loops: CDR1 SGHRS, CDR2 YFSETQ. The length of the CDR3 is 18 residues. CDR3 loop: CASSFGLVAGGSYNEQFF. The CDR3 bases are TGCGCCAGCAGCTTTGGCCTAGTAGCGGGAGGTTCCTACAATGAGCAGTTCTTC.

This clone has just one count. V and J are TRBV29-1 and TRBJ1-3; D might be TRBD1 (5 bases). The CDR3 loop spans 14 amino acids. CDR1 is SQVTM and CDR2 is ANQGSEA in the germline V gene. Trimming removed 6 bases at V and 0 bases at J, with 12 bases between. DNA of the CDR3: TGCAGCGTGGGGACCGGGACCTCTGGAAACACCATATATTTT. Residues: CSVGTGTSGNTIYF.

The gene calls are TRBV6-5 and TRBJ2-7; D remains ambiguous. The CDR3 is 13 residues long. Germline CDR1 is MNHEY and CDR2 is SVGAGI. Between the trimmed V and J ends, which lost 8 bases and 3 bases, there was a span of 14 bases. CDR3 protein: CASSLPSNYEQYF. CDR3 coding DNA: TGTGCCAGCTCTCTCCCTTCAAACTACGAGCAGTACTTC.

The chain uses TRBV11-2 and TRBJ1-1, with 9 bases lining up with TRBD1. J gave up 0 bases and V 5 bases, and 7 bases lay outside the gene matches. The germline gives CDR1 SGHAT, CDR2 FQNNGV. CDR3 size: 16 residues. CDR3 in DNA: TGTGCCAGCAGCCCCGGGACAGGGAAAATGAACACTGAAGCTTTCTTT. Its protein is CASSPGTGKMNTEAFF.

This chain links TRBV6-5 with TRBJ2-1; 7 bases are a match to TRBD2. The germline V gene has CDR1 MNHEY and CDR2 SVGAGI. After removal of 0 bases from V and 11 bases from J, the junction contained 4 bases not matched to a gene. The CDR3 runs 13 residues. The CDR3 is CASSYSAGTKQFF. CDR3 DNA: TGTGCCAGCAGTTACTCGGCAGGGACTAAGCAGTTCTTC.

This sequence joins TRBV7-8 and TRBJ2-1; D is undetermined. The CDR3 length is 14 residues. Per germline, CDR1 SGHVS and CDR2 FQNEAQ. V shed 5 bases and J shed 1 base, with 9 bases lying between them. Here the CDR3 reads CASSLRSSYNEQFF. The CDR3 region has the DNA TGTGCCAGCAGCCTACGTTCGTCCTACAATGAGCAGTTCTTC.

This clone has a single count. The rearrangement uses TRBV15 and TRBJ2-7; 10 bases map to TRBD1. This CDR3 region has 15 residues. Germline loops: CDR1 LNHNV, CDR2 YYDKDF (reference sequence). V lost 1 base and J lost 1; bases outside the gene matches: 1. In nucleotides, the CDR3 is TGTGCCACCAGCAGAGGGACAGGGGGTTCCTACGAGCAGTACTTC. Translation: CATSRGTGGSYEQYF.

The chain couples TRBV6-5 to TRBJ2-7; D is undetermined. CDR1 and CDR2 from the germline V gene are MNHEY and SVGAGI. V lost 0 bases and J 7 bases, leaving 7 bases between the germline ends. This CDR3 has 12 residues. CDR3 sequence (DNA): TGTGCCAGCAGTTACTCGAACGGGGAGCAGTACTTC. Protein product: CASSYSNGEQYF.

V usage is TRBV6-5 and J usage is TRBJ1-2, with D perhaps matching TRBD1 (5 bases). V was cut by 2 bases and J by 8 bases, with 18 bases left in between. The CDR3 is made up of 15 amino acids. The germline V gene encodes CDR1 MNHEY and CDR2 SVGAGI. The CDR3 nucleotides read TGTGCCAGCAGTTACAAGGGGAACTCGTTGGGAGGCTACACCTTC. As protein: CASSYKGNSLGGYTF.

J is TRBJ2-7 and V is TRBV29-1; D is unresolved. V was clipped by 7 bases and J by 0 bases, with 10 bases between them. Germline values: CDR1 SQVTM, CDR2 ANQGSEA. The CDR3 contains 12 residues. The CDR3 DNA reads TGCAGCGCTGTGTCGATCTCCTACGAGCAGTACTTC. This translates into CSAVSISYEQYF.

About this clone: A read error may account for a junction end that differs from germline. This chain connects TRBV7-7 to TRBJ2-1, with TRBD1 matching over 9 bases. The length of the CDR3 is 17 residues. The germline V gene has CDR1 SSHAT and CDR2 FNYEAQ (reference sequence). CDR3 sequence (DNA): TGTGCTAGCAGTCAACATCCAAGGACAGGGGTTCTCAATGAGCAGTTCTTC. Amino acid sequence: CASSQHPRTGVLNEQFF. The full variable domain, its missing parts supplied by reference TRBV7-7 and TRBJ2-1, is GAGVSQSPRYKVTKRGQDVTLRCDPISSHATLYWYQQALGQGPEFLTYFNYEAQPDKSGLPSDRFSAERPEGSISTLTIQRTEQRDSAMYRCASSQHPRTGVLNEQFFGPGTRLTVL.

The rearrangement joins TRBV14 to TRBJ2-7; D is perhaps TRBD1 (6 bases). The germline V gene encodes CDR1 SGHDN and CDR2 FVKESK. This CDR3 region has 13 residues. V gave up 2 bases and J gave up 7 bases, with 12 bases separating them. In DNA form, the CDR3 reads TGTGCCAGCAGCCAATCGGTCCAGGGGGAGCAGTACTTC. It specifies CASSQSVQGEQYF. The full variable domain, completed using reference TRBV14 and TRBJ2-7, is EAGVTQFPSHSVIEKGQTVTLRCDPISGHDNLYWYRRVMGKEIKFLLHFVKESKQDESGMPNNRFLAERTGGTYSTLKVQPAELEDSGVYFCASSQSVQGEQYFGPGTRLTVT.

This clone was counted between two and nine times. The rearrangement joins TRBV28 to TRBJ1-3; D unresolved. V lost 4 bases and J lost 4, with 17 bases in between. The CDR3 runs 16 residues. CDR1 is MDHEN and CDR2 is SYDVKM in the germline V gene. This chain's CDR3 is CASSSRMGSRGNTIYF. CDR3 nucleotides: TGTGCCAGCAGTTCCCGTATGGGGTCCCGGGGAAACACCATATATTTT. The full variable domain, with the rest looked up from reference TRBV28 and TRBJ1-3, is DVKVTQSSRYLVKRTGEKVFLECVQDMDHENMFWYRQDPGLGLRLIYFSYDVKMKEKGDIPEGYSVSREKKERFSLILESASTNQTSMYLCASSSRMGSRGNTIYFGEGSWLTVV.

CDR3 in amino acids: CASSISTGYIANYGYTF. CDR3 bases: TGTGCCAGTAGTATCTCGACAGGGTATATCGCTAACTATGGCTACACCTTC. The chain links TRBV19 to TRBJ1-2, with TRBD1 matching 7 bases. The CDR3 is 17 residues long. The V gene end was trimmed by 3 bases and the J gene end by 0 bases; junction bases not matched to a gene: 10. Germline loops: CDR1 LNHDA, CDR2 SQIVND (reference sequence).

V is TRBV7-8 and J is TRBJ2-1, with 15 bases identical to TRBD2. Germline CDR1 and CDR2: SGHVS and FQNEAQ. The V and J ends lost 5 bases and 7 bases, in that order; junction bases with no gene match: 6. The CDR3 runs 16 residues. For the CDR3, the DNA is TGTGCCAGCAGCCCCCGGACTAGCGGGAGGGCGAATGAGCAGTTCTTC. This sequence encodes CASSPRTSGRANEQFF.

This rearrangement joins TRBV15 to TRBJ2-1; D may correspond to TRBD1 or TRBD2 (5 bases each). Trimming pared 4 bases from V and 9 bases from J, leaving 13 bases between. The CDR3 covers 13 residues. Germline V CDR1 and CDR2: LNHNV, YYDKDF (reference sequence). The CDR3 reads CATSIRGTGEQFF. CDR3 nucleotide sequence: TGTGCCACCAGCATTCGAGGGACGGGTGAGCAGTTCTTC.

The chain uses TRBV6-2 or TRBV6-3 and TRBJ1-5; 9 positions agree with TRBD1. This CDR3 region has 15 residues. V was pared by 4 bases and J by 4 bases, with 5 bases of the junction left unmatched. Germline values: CDR1 MNHEY, CDR2 SVGEGT. CDR3 protein: CASSWGGTGNQPQHF. The CDR3 bases are TGTGCCAGCAGTTGGGGAGGGACAGGGAATCAGCCCCAGCATTTT.

The V gene is TRBV28, the J gene TRBJ1-6; D gene ambiguous. Germline V gives CDR1 MDHEN, CDR2 SYDVKM. V lost 8 bases and J lost 8, with 13 bases in between. The CDR3 length is 13 residues. The CDR3 here is CASARGGDSPLHF. The CDR3 DNA follows: TGTGCCAGCGCTAGAGGAGGAGATTCACCCCTCCACTTT. The full variable domain, its missing parts supplied by reference TRBV28 and TRBJ1-6, is DVKVTQSSRYLVKRTGEKVFLECVQDMDHENMFWYRQDPGLGLRLIYFSYDVKMKEKGDIPEGYSVSREKKERFSLILESASTNQTSMYLCASARGGDSPLHFGNGTRLTVT.

V and J are TRBV5-4 and TRBJ1-6; no definite D call. CDR1 is SGHNT and CDR2 is YYREEE in the germline V gene (reference sequence). The CDR3 length is 15 residues. Trimming left V 5 bases short and J 5 bases short, with 14 bases between. The CDR3, as DNA: TGTGCCAGCAGTCCCCGATTAGACAATAATTCACCCCTCCACTTT. This codes for CASSPRLDNNSPLHF.

The chain links TRBV28 to TRBJ1-1; the D is unclear. The CDR3 is 13 residues long. CDR1 MDHEN and CDR2 SYDVKM come from the germline V gene. V was cut by 6 bases and J by 3 bases, with 11 bases left in between. Written as DNA, the CDR3 is TGTGCCAGCAGCTCAACTGACTACACTGAAGCTTTCTTT. Translating it yields CASSSTDYTEAFF.

The chain has TRBV6-5 and TRBJ2-7; 7 nucleotides align to TRBD1. This CDR3 is built from 13 residues. Losses at the gene ends were 3 bases for V and 6 bases for J; bases not matched to a gene: 5. Per the germline V gene, CDR1 is MNHEY and CDR2 is SVGAGI. The CDR3: CASSYRGQVEQYF. The CDR3 DNA reads TGTGCCAGCAGTTATAGGGGGCAGGTCGAGCAGTACTTC.

This clone was seen a handful of times. V usage is TRBV2 and J usage is TRBJ2-7; 9 bases line up with TRBD1. Trimming at V came to 7 bases and at J to 4 bases, leaving 8 bases not matched to a gene. CDR1 is SNHLY and CDR2 is FYNNEI in the germline V gene. The CDR3 has 14 residues. In DNA, the CDR3 is TGTGCCAGCAAGGGACAGGGCCCTTCTTACGAGCAGTACTTC. Amino acids: CASKGQGPSYEQYF.

The chain employs TRBV18 and TRBJ1-1, with D perhaps TRBD1 (5 bases). V lost 2 bases and J 2 bases, leaving 15 bases between the germline ends. This CDR3 has 16 amino acids. CDR1 is KGHSH, CDR2 LQKENI, per germline. CDR3 amino acids: CASSPMRQQLNTEAFF. CDR3 in DNA: TGTGCCAGCTCACCAATGAGACAGCAATTAAACACTGAAGCTTTCTTT.

The chain links TRBV19 to TRBJ2-7; 9 bases agree with TRBD2. The CDR3 covers 16 residues. V shed 4 bases and J 4 bases; nucleotides not matched to a gene: 11. Looked up from germline, CDR1 is LNHDA and CDR2 is SQIVND (reference sequence). CDR3 DNA: TGTGCCAGTAGTACCCCAGAGACTAGCGGAAGATACGAGCAGTACTTC. Protein sequence: CASSTPETSGRYEQYF.

V usage is TRBV14 and J usage is TRBJ2-1; maybe TRBD1 (5 bases). Trimming shortened V by 4 bases and J by 6 bases, and 16 bases separated the two germline ends. The CDR3 loop spans 15 amino acids. CDR1 is SGHDN, CDR2 FVKESK, per germline. For the CDR3, the DNA is TGTGCCAGCAGCCCCTCCCAAGGGGCCTCCAATGAGCAGTTCTTC. This encodes CASSPSQGASNEQFF.

The chain recombines TRBV12-3 or TRBV12-4 with TRBJ1-2; D is ambiguous. V was clipped by 2 bases and J by 2 bases, with 6 bases between them. The CDR3 contains 13 residues. The CDR3 nucleotides are TGTGCCAGCAGTTTATTCAGAAACTATGGCTACACCTTC. This translates into CASSLFRNYGYTF.

This chain connects TRBV18 to TRBJ1-4; no firm D call. Germline V gene data show CDR1 as KGHSH and CDR2 as LQKENI. The CDR3 is made up of 14 amino acids. V lost 6 bases and J lost 8, with 16 bases in between. Here the CDR3 DNA reads TGTGCCAGCTCGCTCCGCTACACTGACGAAAAACTGTTTTTT. Translating it yields CASSLRYTDEKLFF.

The gene calls are TRBV9 and TRBJ2-2; D uncertain. In germline, CDR1 is SGDLS, CDR2 YYNGEE. The CDR3 is 13 amino acids. Deletions cut 10 bases from V and 3 bases from J, with 13 bases between. The CDR3 region is CAGQAADTGELFF. The CDR3 nucleotides read TGTGCCGGGCAGGCTGCGGACACCGGGGAGCTGTTTTTT.